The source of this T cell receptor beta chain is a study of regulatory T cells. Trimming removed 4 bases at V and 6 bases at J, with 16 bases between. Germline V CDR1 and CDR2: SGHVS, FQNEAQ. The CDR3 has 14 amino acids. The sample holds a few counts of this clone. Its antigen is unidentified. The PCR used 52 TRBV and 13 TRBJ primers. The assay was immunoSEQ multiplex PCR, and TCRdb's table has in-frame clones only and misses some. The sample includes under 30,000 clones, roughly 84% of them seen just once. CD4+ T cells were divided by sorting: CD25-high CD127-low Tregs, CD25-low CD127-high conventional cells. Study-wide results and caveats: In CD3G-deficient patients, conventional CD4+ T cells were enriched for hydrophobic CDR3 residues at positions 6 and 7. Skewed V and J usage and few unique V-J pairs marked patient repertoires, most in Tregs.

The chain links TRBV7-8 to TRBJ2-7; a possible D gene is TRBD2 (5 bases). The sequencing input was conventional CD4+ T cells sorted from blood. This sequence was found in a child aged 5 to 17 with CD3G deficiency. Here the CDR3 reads CASSSSAASGEQYF. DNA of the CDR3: TGTGCCAGCAGCTCCTCGGCTGCCAGCGGCGAGCAGTACTTC.